Detailed here is one TCR beta chain. Its antigen is currently unknown. Trimming took 3 bases from V and 5 from J; bases not matched to a gene: 0. Germline assignment: CDR1 SQVTM and CDR2 ANQGSEA. The CDR3 is 11 residues long. The record originates from a study of cytomegalovirus exposure and HLA in healthy donors. Across the study: An early release of data contained 75 million to 90 million unique TCRs, which came from HLA-typed donors. Study outcomes and limitations: When a later analysis compared HLA-associated TCR beta chains with equally common others, the HLA-associated chains turned out to be more clonally expanded and to have lower generation probabilities.

The PCR ran on 60 Vbeta and 13 Jbeta primers. TCRdb keeps only in-frame clones here, not all; method: immunoSEQ multiplex PCR. This table holds under 150,000 clones, 76% found once. The rearrangement uses TRBV29-1 and TRBJ1-1; TRBD1 agrees at 7 bases. The receptor was derived from a woman aged 40 to 50 in good health and CMV-seronegative. Input material: PBMCs. In DNA form, the CDR3 reads TGCAGCGTTGAGACAGGGACTGAAGCTTTCTTT. Translation gives CSVETGTEAFF.